Reported below is one TCR beta chain. This sample is drawn from a study of blood T cell repertoires in COVID-19. Assay used: immunoSEQ multiplex PCR; TCRdb lists only in-frame clones, some missing. In the table there are hundreds of thousands of clones, 85% of which are singletons. This CDR3 is built from 13 residues. Germline values: CDR1 GTSNPN, CDR2 SVGIG (reference sequence). Deletions cut 3 bases from V and 5 bases from J, with 13 bases between. The origin of this receptor is a woman aged 50 to 65 who had recovered from COVID-19. This chain connects TRBV30 to TRBJ1-1; possible D gene TRBD1, 5 bases. Sequencing input: PBMCs or T cells enriched from blood (not recorded which). CDR3 DNA: TGTGCCTGGAGGTTGCAGGGAATTACTGAAGCTTTCTTT. This codes for CAWRLQGITEAFF.